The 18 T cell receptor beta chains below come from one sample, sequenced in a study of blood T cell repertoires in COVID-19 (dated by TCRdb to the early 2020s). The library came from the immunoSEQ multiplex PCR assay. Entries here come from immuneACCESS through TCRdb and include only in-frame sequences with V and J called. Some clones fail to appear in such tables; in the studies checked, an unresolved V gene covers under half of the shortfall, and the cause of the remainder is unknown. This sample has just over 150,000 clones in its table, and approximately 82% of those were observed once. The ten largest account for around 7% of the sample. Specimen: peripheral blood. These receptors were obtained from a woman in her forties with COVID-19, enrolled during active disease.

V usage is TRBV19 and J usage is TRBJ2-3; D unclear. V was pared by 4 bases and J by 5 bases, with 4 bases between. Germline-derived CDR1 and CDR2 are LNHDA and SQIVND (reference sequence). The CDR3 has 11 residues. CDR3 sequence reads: CASSNRDTQYF. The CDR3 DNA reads TGTGCCAGTAGTAATAGAGATACGCAGTATTTT.

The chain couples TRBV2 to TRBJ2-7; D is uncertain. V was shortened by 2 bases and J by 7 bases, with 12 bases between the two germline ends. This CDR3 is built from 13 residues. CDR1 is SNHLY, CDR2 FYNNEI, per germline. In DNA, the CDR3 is TGTGCCAGCAGTGAACCGTCAGGCACTGAGCAGTACTTC. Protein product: CASSEPSGTEQYF.

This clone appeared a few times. The CDR3 DNA sequence: TGTGCCAGCAGCTTGGCCGAAAGCTCCTACAATGAGCAGTTCTTC. Protein product: CASSLAESSYNEQFF. The chain employs TRBV7-8 and TRBJ2-1; D is ambiguous. Trimming removed 3 bases at V and 0 bases at J, with 9 bases between. CDR1 and CDR2 from the germline V gene are SGHVS and FQNEAQ. CDR3 size: 15 residues.

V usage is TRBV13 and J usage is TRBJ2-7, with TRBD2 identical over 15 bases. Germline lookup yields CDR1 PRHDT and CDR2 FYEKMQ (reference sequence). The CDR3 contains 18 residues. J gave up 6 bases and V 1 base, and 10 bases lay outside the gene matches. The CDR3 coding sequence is TGTGCCAGCAGCTTAGCCGGACGGACTAGCGGGGGGGCAGGCGAGCAGTACGTC. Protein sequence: CASSLAGRTSGGAGEQYV.

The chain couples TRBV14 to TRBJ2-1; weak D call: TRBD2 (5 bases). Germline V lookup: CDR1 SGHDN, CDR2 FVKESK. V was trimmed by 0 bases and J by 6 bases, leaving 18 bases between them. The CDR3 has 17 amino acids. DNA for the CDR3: TGTGCCAGCAGCCAAGATCTGGTCGGCGGGTTCTTCAATGAGCAGTTCTTC. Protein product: CASSQDLVGGFFNEQFF.

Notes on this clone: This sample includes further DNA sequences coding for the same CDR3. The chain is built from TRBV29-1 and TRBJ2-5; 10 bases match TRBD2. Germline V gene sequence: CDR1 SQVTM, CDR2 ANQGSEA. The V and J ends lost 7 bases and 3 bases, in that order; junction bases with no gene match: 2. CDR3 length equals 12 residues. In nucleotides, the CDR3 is TGCAGCGGGCTAGCGGGAGAAGAGACCCAGTACTTC. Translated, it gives CSGLAGEETQYF.

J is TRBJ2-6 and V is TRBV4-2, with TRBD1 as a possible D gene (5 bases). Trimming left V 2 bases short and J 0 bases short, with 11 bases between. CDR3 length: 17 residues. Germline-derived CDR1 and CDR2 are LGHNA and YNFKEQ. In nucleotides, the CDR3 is TGTGCCAGCAGCCAACAGCTCCAGGGCTCTGGGGCCAACGTCCTGACTTTC. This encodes CASSQQLQGSGANVLTF.

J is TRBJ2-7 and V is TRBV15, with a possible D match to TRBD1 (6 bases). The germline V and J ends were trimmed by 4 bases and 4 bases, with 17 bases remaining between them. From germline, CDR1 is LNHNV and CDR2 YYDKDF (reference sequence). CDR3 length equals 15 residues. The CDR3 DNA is TGTGCCACCAGCACCGGACAGCCTTCAGGATACGAGCAGTACTTC. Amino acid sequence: CATSTGQPSGYEQYF.

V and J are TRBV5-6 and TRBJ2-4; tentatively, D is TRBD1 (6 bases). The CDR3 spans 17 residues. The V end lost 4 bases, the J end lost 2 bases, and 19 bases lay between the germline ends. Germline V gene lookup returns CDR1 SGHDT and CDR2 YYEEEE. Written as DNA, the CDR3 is TGTGCCAGCAGCGGTTTTGTGGGGGCGGTGTCCAAAAACATTCAGTACTTC. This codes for CASSGFVGAVSKNIQYF.

CDR3 loop: CASRRDFQSSYNSPLHF. CDR3 nucleotide sequence: TGTGCCAGCAGGCGGGACTTCCAGAGCTCCTATAATTCACCCCTCCACTTT. The V call is TRBV5-4, the J call TRBJ1-6; possible D gene TRBD1, 5 bases. Germline-derived CDR1 and CDR2 are SGHNT and YYREEE (reference sequence). The CDR3 runs 17 residues. Trimming left V 5 bases short and J 0 bases short, with 15 bases between.

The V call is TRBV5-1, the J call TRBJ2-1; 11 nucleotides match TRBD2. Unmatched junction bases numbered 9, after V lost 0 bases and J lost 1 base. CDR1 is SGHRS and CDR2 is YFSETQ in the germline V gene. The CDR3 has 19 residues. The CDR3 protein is CASSLAGTSGPGSYNEQFF. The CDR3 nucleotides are TGCGCCAGCAGCTTGGCCGGGACTAGCGGACCGGGGTCCTACAATGAGCAGTTCTTC.

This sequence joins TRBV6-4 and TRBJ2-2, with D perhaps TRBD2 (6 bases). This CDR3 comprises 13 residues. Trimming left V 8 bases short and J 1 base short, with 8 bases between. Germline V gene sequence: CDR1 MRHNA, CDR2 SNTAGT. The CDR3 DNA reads TGTGCCAGCTCGGAGGGGAACACCGGGGAGCTGTTTTTT. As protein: CASSEGNTGELFF.

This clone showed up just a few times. CDR3 nucleotide sequence: TGTGCCAGCAGCGCGAGGATCACAGATACGCAGTATTTT. Protein sequence: CASSARITDTQYF. This chain joins TRBV13 and TRBJ2-3; D call uncertain. From germline, CDR1 is PRHDT and CDR2 FYEKMQ (reference sequence). The CDR3 sequence is 13 residues long. The V end lost 5 bases, the J end lost 2 bases, and 8 bases lay between the germline ends.

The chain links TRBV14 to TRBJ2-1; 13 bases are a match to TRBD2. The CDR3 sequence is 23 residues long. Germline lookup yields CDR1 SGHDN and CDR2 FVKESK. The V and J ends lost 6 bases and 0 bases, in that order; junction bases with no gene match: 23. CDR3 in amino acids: CASRHPDPIGTSGNGSSYNEQFF. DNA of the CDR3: TGTGCCAGCAGGCATCCGGATCCCATCGGGACTAGCGGGAATGGGAGCTCCTACAATGAGCAGTTCTTC.

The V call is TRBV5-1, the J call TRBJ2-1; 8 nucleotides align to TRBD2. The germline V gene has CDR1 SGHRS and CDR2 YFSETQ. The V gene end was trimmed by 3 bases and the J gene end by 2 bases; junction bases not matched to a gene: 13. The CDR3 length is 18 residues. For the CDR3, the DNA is TGCGCCAGCAGCTCCCGGATCCAAGCGGGAGTCGCCTACAATGAGCAGTTCTTC. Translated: CASSSRIQAGVAYNEQFF.

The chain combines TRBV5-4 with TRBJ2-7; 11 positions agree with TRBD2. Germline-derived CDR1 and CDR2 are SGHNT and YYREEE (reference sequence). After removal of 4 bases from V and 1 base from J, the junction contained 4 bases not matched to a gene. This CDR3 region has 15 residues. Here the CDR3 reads CASSVTSGGSYEQYF. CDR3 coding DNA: TGTGCCAGCAGCGTTACTAGCGGGGGATCCTACGAGCAGTACTTC.

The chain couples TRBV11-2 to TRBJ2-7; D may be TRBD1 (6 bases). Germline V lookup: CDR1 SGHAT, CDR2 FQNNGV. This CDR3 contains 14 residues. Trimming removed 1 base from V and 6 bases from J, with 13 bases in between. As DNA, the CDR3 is TGTGCCAGCAGCTTAGGGGCCAGGGGAACCGAGCAGTACGTC. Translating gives CASSLGARGTEQYV.

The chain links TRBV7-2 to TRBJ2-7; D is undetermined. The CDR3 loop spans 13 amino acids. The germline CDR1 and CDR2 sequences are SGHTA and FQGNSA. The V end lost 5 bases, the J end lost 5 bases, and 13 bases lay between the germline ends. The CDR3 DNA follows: TGTGCCAGCAGCCCACATCTAGGTGACGAGCAGTACTTC. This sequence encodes CASSPHLGDEQYF.